This record concerns one TCR beta chain sequence. What it binds is unknown. The data are from a study of shared clonotypes between healthy human individuals. Whole-study context: For every donor, three CD4 naive, three CD4 memory, two CD8 naive and one CD8 memory plates were used. Broader study findings: Non-shared clonotypes had lower generation probabilities than clonotypes shared by all four sorted-subset donors. Depth was large, yet rarefaction showed that sorted-subset sequencing was incomplete.

The V end was cut by 2 bases, the J end by 0 bases, with 17 bases between. Germline CDR1 and CDR2: SGHVS and FQNEAQ. This CDR3 region has 19 residues. Measured with immunoSEQ multiplex PCR; TCRdb has only the in-frame clones, and not every one. Of 1.6 million or so clones listed, less than 99% are singletons. This chain connects TRBV7-8 to TRBJ2-6, with D perhaps matching TRBD1 (5 bases). This TCR was recovered from a young man in good health. Sequences were obtained from naive CD4+ T cells sorted from blood. The subset is: CD45RA+ positively selected. This chain's CDR3 is CASSLFIFRVSSGANVLTF. The CDR3 DNA sequence: TGTGCCAGCAGCTTATTTATATTCAGGGTTTCCTCTGGGGCCAACGTCCTGACTTTC.